This record covers a single T cell receptor beta chain. Per the study methods: By means of reference gene primer amplification, nucleated cell counts were estimated. Sequenced by immunoSEQ multiplex PCR; TCRdb stores in-frame clones only, minus some. V and J calls and clone size are those listed in that table; D and trimming were worked out from the DNA. The data contain tens of thousands of clones, around 90% of them seen just once; the ten biggest clones take up 8%. These data originate in a study of blood T cell repertoires in COVID-19. About the research overall: Sources were T cells, B-cell-depleted T cells, or PBMCs; the material itself was cDNA or gDNA.

The CDR3 extends over 14 amino acids. Germline CDR1 and CDR2: SGHRS and YFSETQ. Trimming at V came to 3 bases and at J to 0 bases, leaving 2 bases not matched to a gene. The genes are TRBV5-1 and TRBJ1-1, with 7 bases identical to TRBD1. The sequence came from a human donor in a cohort sampled during active COVID-19. The sequencing sample was made of peripheral blood. This CDR3 reads CASSSGGVNTEAFF. In DNA form, the CDR3 reads TGCGCCAGCAGCTCAGGGGGTGTGAACACTGAAGCTTTCTTT.